A selection of T cell receptor beta chains follows, all from one sample in a study of cytomegalovirus exposure and HLA in healthy donors. Clones were sequenced by immunoSEQ multiplex PCR, and TCRdb holds only the in-frame ones, with some missing. The sample has tens of thousands of clones; roughly 66% are singletons. Sequencing was performed on PBMCs. The source of these receptors is a man younger than 45 in good health and CMV-seronegative. Each CDR3 is given with its conserved first and last residue.

V: TRBV2; length: 12; CDR3: CASSRYGTEAFF
V: TRBV29-1; length: 14; CDR3: CSVEPLDRDYGYTF
V: TRBV7-8; length: 14; CDR3: CASSSPSRINGYTF
V: TRBV23-1; length: 17; CDR3: CASSQRASTGVGTEAFF
V: TRBV11-2; length: 16; CDR3: CASSGRDREWGTEAFF
V: TRBV27; length: 13; CDR3: CASSAGGSYEQYF
V: TRBV9; length: 15; CDR3: CASSAQGGPYNEQFF
V: TRBV29-1; length: 17; CDR3: CSVAVWTGGAGTGELFF
V: TRBV20-1; length: 11; CDR3: CSAVQGTEAFF
V: TRBV7-2; length: 12; CDR3: CASSQDSHEQYF
V: TRBV6-6; length: 15; CDR3: CASSYPGFSNQPQHF
V: TRBV4-1; length: 18; CDR3: CASSQDPSWHANTGELFF
V: TRBV4-1; length: 16; CDR3: CASSRPLSGVGTEAFF
V: TRBV27; length: 15; CDR3: CASRTGLAGANEQYF